This T cell receptor (beta chain) was sequenced for a study of Graves' ophthalmopathy and Graves' hyperthyroidism. Study-wide results and limits: Blood shared most expanded thyroid clonotypes above 0.001 frequency. Ophthalmopathy progression predictions by the model showed roughly 75% specificity and approximately 67% sensitivity.

About this clonotype itself: The antigen is not known.

Newly diagnosed, the hyperthyroidism patients had under 2 months' duration and were aged 18 to 65. Excluded were patients with other autoimmune diseases, uncontrolled infections, pregnancy or lactation. Amplifying from RNA transcripts, the study obtained TCR beta CDR3 regions. The library came from an HTBI-primed first-round RT-PCR and a second-round multiplex PCR. From the multiplex PCR reads, TCRdb called clonotypes with MiXCR, one entry per CDR3 protein. The sample holds over a million distinct CDR3 sequences, less than 45% seen once. The CDR3 covers 16 residues. V dropped 1 base and J dropped 0 bases, with 7 bases sitting between them. Germline CDR1 reads MNHEY; CDR2 reads SVGAGI.

The origin of this receptor is an adult man with Graves' hyperthyroidism. Sequencing used peripheral blood or thyroid tissue (not recorded which). This chain links TRBV6-5 with TRBJ1-6; D is uncertain. The CDR3 DNA sequence: TGTGCCAGCAGTTACTTAAGTGTCTCCTATAATTCACCCCTCCACTTT. Translating it yields CASSYLSVSYNSPLHF.